The 23 T cell receptor beta chains reported below all come from one sample, sequenced in a study of shared clonotypes between healthy human individuals. CD45RO-negative, CCR7-selected cells formed the naive CD8 fraction, which excluded terminally differentiated effector memory CD45RA+ cells. Some clones are missing from TCRdb's copy, which holds only in-frame ones; the method was immunoSEQ multiplex PCR. Of approximately 2,200,000 clones in the sample, more than 85% were seen once. Sample: naive CD8+ T cells from PBMCs. The source of these receptors is a man aged 18-30 years in good health. Some clones in this sample may be carry-over from other donors' samples.

The chain links TRBV10-3 to TRBJ2-3, with TRBD2 matching over 7 bases. The germline CDR1 and CDR2 sequences are ENHRY and SYGVKD. Unmatched junction bases numbered 5, after V lost 2 bases and J lost 6 bases. This CDR3 is built from 14 residues. CDR3 DNA: TGTGCCATCAGTGAGGTTGGTAGCGGGGATACGCAGTATTTT. Its translation is CAISEVGSGDTQYF.

Here the CDR3 DNA reads TGCGCCAGCAGCTTGGCGTCAGACAGGGCCTACGAGCAGTACTTC. Translating it yields CASSLASDRAYEQYF. The chain recombines TRBV5-1 with TRBJ2-7; TRBD1 matches 7 bases. Germline values: CDR1 SGHRS, CDR2 YFSETQ. After removal of 0 bases from V and 2 bases from J, the junction contained 5 bases not matched to a gene. CDR3 length: 15 amino acids.

With respect to this clone: The same CDR3 arises from other DNA sequences in this sample as well. The chain couples TRBV27 to TRBJ2-1; 7 bases line up with TRBD2. The length of the CDR3 is 13 residues. V trimming: 1 base; J trimming: 7 bases; junction bases outside the gene matches: 1. Germline V gene sequence: CDR1 MNHEY, CDR2 SMNVEV (reference sequence). The CDR3 DNA reads as TGTGCCAGCAGTTTATTCGGGGGGAATGAGCAGTTCTTC. Its protein is CASSLFGGNEQFF.

CDR3 DNA sequence: TGTGCCAGCAGCTCCCCTCGACAGGGGGCGTACGAGCAGTACTTC. This translates into CASSSPRQGAYEQYF. The chain uses TRBV7-9 and TRBJ2-7, with TRBD1 matching over 10 bases. The V segment lost 4 bases and the J segment 4 bases; nucleotides outside the gene matches: 7. This CDR3 contains 15 residues. Germline CDR1 reads SEHNR; CDR2 reads FQNEAQ (reference sequence).

The V call is TRBV7-8, the J call TRBJ2-7; D is perhaps TRBD2 (5 bases). The CDR3 has 14 residues. CDR1 and CDR2 from the germline V gene are SGHVS and FQNEAQ. With 1 base removed from V and 2 bases from J, the gap between germline ends came to 9 bases. The CDR3 loop reads CASSLENGAYEQYF. The CDR3 DNA follows: TGTGCCAGCAGCTTAGAAAACGGGGCCTACGAGCAGTACTTC.

The chain has TRBV25-1 and TRBJ2-1; 9 bases line up with TRBD1. This CDR3 is built from 17 residues. V lost 0 bases to trimming and J lost 4 bases; unmatched junction nucleotides: 7. Looked up from germline, CDR1 is MGHDK and CDR2 is SYGVNS. CDR3: CASSEYKETGGYNEQFF. The DNA for the CDR3 is TGTGCCAGCAGTGAATATAAGGAGACAGGGGGGTACAATGAGCAGTTCTTC.

The V call is TRBV5-8, the J call TRBJ2-1; possibly TRBD1 for D (5 bases). CDR3 size: 16 residues. Germline V lookup: CDR1 SGHTS, CDR2 YDEGEE. V was clipped by 5 bases and J by 3 bases, with 18 bases between them. The CDR3 DNA follows: TGTGCCAGCAGACAAACCCGCAGGGAAATCTACAATGAGCAGTTCTTC. It specifies CASRQTRREIYNEQFF.

With regard to this clone: In the same sample, other DNA sequences code for this CDR3. The gene calls are TRBV6-5 and TRBJ2-7, with 9 nucleotides matching TRBD2. The germline gives CDR1 MNHEY, CDR2 SVGAGI. The CDR3 contains 15 residues. The trim removed 0 bases at V and 4 bases at J, leaving 4 bases unmatched. The CDR3 DNA sequence: TGTGCCAGCAGTTACTCAAGCGGGAGGTCTTACGAGCAGTACTTC. Its protein is CASSYSSGRSYEQYF.

The chain combines TRBV6-1 with TRBJ2-7; 7 bases align to TRBD1. Germline V gene data show CDR1 as MNHNS and CDR2 as SASEGT. This CDR3 is built from 14 residues. V lost 2 bases to trimming and J lost 2 bases; unmatched junction nucleotides: 3. CDR3 DNA sequence: TGTGCCAGCAGTGAAATCGGGACAGCCTACGAGCAGTACTTC. It is translated as CASSEIGTAYEQYF.

J is TRBJ2-7 and V is TRBV29-1; D is unresolved. Germline values: CDR1 SQVTM, CDR2 ANQGSEA. Trimming left V 1 base short and J 3 bases short, with 10 bases between. The CDR3 extends over 13 amino acids. CDR3 protein: CSVEVGGNYEQYF. In DNA, the CDR3 is TGCAGCGTTGAAGTAGGTGGAAACTACGAGCAGTACTTC.

The chain is built from TRBV7-9 and TRBJ2-7; TRBD1 matches at 9 bases. Trimming cost V 8 bases and J 4 bases; bases outside gene matches: 12. CDR1 SEHNR and CDR2 FQNEAQ come from the germline V gene (reference sequence). This CDR3 spans 15 amino acids. The CDR3 DNA reads as TGTGCCAGCGAAGAGAGGACAGGGGCGGAATACGAGCAGTACTTC. Translation: CASEERTGAEYEQYF.

The rearrangement links TRBV5-1 to TRBJ2-1; D may be TRBD1 or TRBD2 (5 bases each). Germline lookup yields CDR1 SGHRS and CDR2 YFSETQ. Trimming shortened V by 6 bases and J by 6 bases, and 13 bases separated the two germline ends. This CDR3 comprises 13 residues. CDR3 sequence reads: CASKRDLRNEQFF. Here the CDR3 DNA reads TGCGCCAGCAAACGGGACCTCCGCAATGAGCAGTTCTTC.

There are a few counts of this clone. Different DNA sequences within this sample yield the same CDR3. The J gene is TRBJ1-1, the V gene TRBV29-1; D not certain. Trimming shortened V by 4 bases and J by 1 base, and 1 base separated the two germline ends. This CDR3 has 10 residues. CDR1 SQVTM and CDR2 ANQGSEA come from the germline V gene. CDR3 protein: CSVANTEAFF. The CDR3 DNA sequence: TGCAGCGTTGCGAACACTGAAGCTTTCTTT.

The chain carries TRBV2 and TRBJ2-2, with 11 positions matching TRBD2. CDR1 and CDR2 from the germline V gene are SNHLY and FYNNEI. V dropped 3 bases and J dropped 3; count of bases not matched to a gene: 3. CDR3 length equals 16 residues. For the CDR3, the DNA is TGTGCCAGCAGTGATAGACTAGCGGGGTACACCGGGGAGCTGTTTTTT. Translating it yields CASSDRLAGYTGELFF.

The chain employs TRBV5-1 and TRBJ2-7, with TRBD2 as a possible D gene (6 bases). The germline V and J ends were trimmed by 1 base and 5 bases, with 16 bases remaining between them. The CDR3 spans 15 residues. Germline V gives CDR1 SGHRS, CDR2 YFSETQ. This CDR3 is CASSLPGSGFHEQYF. The CDR3 coding sequence is TGCGCCAGCAGCTTGCCCGGGAGCGGGTTCCACGAGCAGTACTTC. The full variable domain, with the rest looked up from reference TRBV5-1 and TRBJ2-7, is KAGVTQTPRYLIKTRGQQVTLSCSPISGHRSVSWYQQTPGQGLQFLFEYFSETQRNKGNFPGRFSGRQFSNSRSEMNVSTLELGDSALYLCASSLPGSGFHEQYFGPGTRLTVT.

About this clone itself: This CDR3 is also generated by other DNA sequences in the sample. The chain combines TRBV29-1 with TRBJ1-2; tentative D call: TRBD1 (6 bases). Trimming took 4 bases from V and 7 from J, leaving 13 bases between them. Germline loops: CDR1 SQVTM, CDR2 ANQGSEA. CDR3 length: 12 residues. CDR3 DNA sequence: TGCAGCGTTGTATCGGGGGCTGGTGGCTACACCTTC. Its translation is CSVVSGAGGYTF.

The DNA for the CDR3 is TGCGCCAGCAGAACAGGGTTAGGTAGCTACGAGCAGTACTTC. Residues: CASRTGLGSYEQYF. The chain is built from TRBV5-1 and TRBJ2-7; tentative D call: TRBD1 (6 bases). The CDR3 is 14 amino acids. The germline V gene encodes CDR1 SGHRS and CDR2 YFSETQ. V lost 5 bases, J lost 3 bases, and 15 bases lay in between.

The V and J genes are TRBV9 and TRBJ2-1; tentative D call: TRBD2 (5 bases). Trimming took 3 bases from V and 8 from J, leaving 15 bases between them. Germline loops: CDR1 SGDLS, CDR2 YYNGEE. This CDR3 region has 14 residues. The CDR3 DNA reads as TGTGCCAGCAGCGGAGTTTATGGGAGCCATGAGCAGTTCTTC. Translated: CASSGVYGSHEQFF.

This chain connects TRBV6-1 to TRBJ2-1; D is undetermined. The CDR3 loop spans 13 amino acids. V was pared by 8 bases and J by 7 bases, with 15 bases between. Germline V gene lookup returns CDR1 MNHNS and CDR2 SASEGT. CDR3 bases: TGTGCCAGCTCGTTTTCCCTTGGGAATGAGCAGTTCTTC. It yields the protein CASSFSLGNEQFF.

The rearrangement joins TRBV29-1 to TRBJ2-3; 7 bases are a match to TRBD2. Germline V gene sequence: CDR1 SQVTM, CDR2 ANQGSEA. The trim removed 7 bases at V and 2 bases at J, leaving 6 bases unmatched. The CDR3 runs 13 residues. In nucleotides, the CDR3 is TGCAGCGCCGACGGGGGGACCACAGATACGCAGTATTTT. As protein: CSADGGTTDTQYF.

As DNA, the CDR3 is TGCGCCAGCAGCCAAACTGGGACTACGATTCGTCGTGAGCAGTACTTC. Encoded protein: CASSQTGTTIRREQYF. The chain uses TRBV4-1 and TRBJ2-7; 7 positions agree with TRBD2. J was trimmed by 7 bases and V by 2 bases; bases with no gene match: 14. The CDR3 has 16 residues. Germline CDR1 and CDR2: MGHRA and YSYEKL.

This sequence joins TRBV9 and TRBJ2-3, with D maybe TRBD2 (7 bases). V lost 6 bases and J lost 5, with 16 bases in between. This CDR3 has 14 residues. Per germline, CDR1 SGDLS and CDR2 YYNGEE. The CDR3, as DNA: TGTGCCAGCATAGGCCCAAGGGGGGGAGATACGCAGTATTTT. Translation gives CASIGPRGGDTQYF.

CDR3 sequence: CASSLPSRESKGEQYF. CDR3 bases: TGCGCCAGCAGCTTACCTTCGCGGGAGAGTAAAGGCGAGCAGTACTTC. The chain recombines TRBV5-1 with TRBJ2-7, with 7 bases identical to TRBD2. CDR3 length: 16 residues. After removal of 2 bases from V and 6 bases from J, the junction contained 14 bases not matched to a gene. Germline values: CDR1 SGHRS, CDR2 YFSETQ.